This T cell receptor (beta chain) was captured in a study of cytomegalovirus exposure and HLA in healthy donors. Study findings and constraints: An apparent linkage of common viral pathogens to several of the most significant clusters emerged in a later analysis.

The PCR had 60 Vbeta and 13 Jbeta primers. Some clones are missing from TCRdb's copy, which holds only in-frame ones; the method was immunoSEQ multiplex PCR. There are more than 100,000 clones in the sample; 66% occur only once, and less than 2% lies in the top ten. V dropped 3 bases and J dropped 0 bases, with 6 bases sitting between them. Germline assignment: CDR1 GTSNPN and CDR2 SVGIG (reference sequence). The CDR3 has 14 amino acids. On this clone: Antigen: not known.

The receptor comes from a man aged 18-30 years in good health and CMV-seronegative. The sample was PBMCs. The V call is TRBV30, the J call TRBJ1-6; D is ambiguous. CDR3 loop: CAWRFVSYNSPLHF. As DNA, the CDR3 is TGTGCCTGGAGGTTCGTCTCCTATAATTCACCCCTCCACTTT.